A single T cell receptor (beta chain) is shown here with its context. Its antigen is unknown. V lost 4 bases to trimming and J lost 2 bases; unmatched junction nucleotides: 4. CDR3 length equals 15 residues. Germline V lookup: CDR1 SEHNR, CDR2 FQNEAQ (reference sequence). This sample was taken from a study of OX40 agonist ivuxolimab in advanced cancers. Study context: Dose-escalation patients were diagnosed with hepatocellular carcinoma, melanoma, renal cell cancer or head and neck cancer.

Whole-study findings and limits: Within 6 weeks, CD4+ and CD8+ blood T cells expanded clonally at 0.1 to 3.0 mg/kg.

Profiled with immunoSEQ multiplex PCR; TCRdb holds only in-frame clones, not every one. Here the sample spans 55,000 to 70,000 clones, around 83% being singletons. The source material was CD4+ or CD8+ T cells sorted from blood, sampled in a trial of the OX40 agonist ivuxolimab. The chain combines TRBV7-9 with TRBJ2-7, with 11 positions matching TRBD2. The receptor was isolated from an adult with an advanced solid tumor such as melanoma, head and neck, liver or kidney cancer. Here the CDR3 DNA reads TGTGCCAGCAGCTCCACTAGCGGGAGCACCTACGAGCAGTACTTC. Translating it yields CASSSTSGSTYEQYF.